This T cell receptor (beta chain) was observed in a study of naive CD8 T cells in extremely preterm neonates. General study results and limits: Preterm CDR3s were shorter than older groups', with fewer N additions and less trimming. Shared CDR3 nucleotide sequences: preterm 2.5% to 3%, term approximately 0.37%, children about 0.03%, adults roughly 0.01%. iChao1 richness was lowest in preterm neonates, significantly versus all ages.

TCRdb keeps only in-frame clones here, not all; method: immunoSEQ multiplex PCR. The profile shows 5,500 to 7,500 clones, roughly 98% of them singletons. Germline loops: CDR1 MNHEY, CDR2 SVGAGI. This CDR3 region has 14 residues. About this clone: Its antigen is as yet unknown.

V usage is TRBV6-5 and J usage is TRBJ2-5, with 13 bases identical to TRBD2. The J call could be wrong; TRBJ2-7 is a better fit for the DNA end. The sample taken for sequencing was naive CD8+ T cells from blood. This clonotype originated in a human donor in good health. The CDR3: CASSPGLAGFEQYF. In DNA, the CDR3 is TGTGCCAGCTCACCGGGACTAGCGGGATTCGAGCAGTACTTC.